This note documents a single T cell receptor beta chain sequence. Its antigen is still unknown. Each CDR3 protein gets one entry after TCRdb re-called the RACE reads with MiXCR. The data contain approximately 370,000 distinct CDR3 sequences, approximately 5.8% of them seen just once; the ten biggest clones take up around 8.6%. V gave up 5 bases and J gave up 3 bases, with 11 bases separating them. The CDR3 consists of 13 residues. Germline loops: CDR1 MNHEY, CDR2 SVGAGI. This entry belongs to a study of human T cells and chemical hapten exposure. Study-wide findings and caveats: Compared to controls, expanded TCRs made significantly more large clusters of similar CDR3s.

Time point: pre-sensitization, week 0. The sample's treatment: therapeutic diphenylcyclopropenone sensitization with weekly scalp DPC. Ahead of applying each patch test, blood was sampled. This material consisted of whole blood, taken in connection with sensitization to the hapten diphenylcyclopropenone (DPC). This chain joins TRBV6-5 and TRBJ2-7, with TRBD1 as a possible D gene (5 bases). This clonotype was sampled from a woman aged 18-29 years with alopecia areata. Some clones in this sample may be carry-over from other donors' samples. The CDR3 sequence: CASSRTIHYEQYF. DNA of the CDR3: TGTGCCAGCAGTCGGACAATCCACTACGAGCAGTACTTC.